Listed here are 22 T cell receptor beta chains from one sample, sequenced in a study of blood T cell repertoires in COVID-19. Sequenced by immunoSEQ multiplex PCR; TCRdb stores in-frame clones only, minus some. The sample contains more than 50,000 clones, over 75% of which appear only once. Sequences were obtained from peripheral blood. These TCRs come from a human donor in a cohort sampled during active COVID-19.

The chain carries TRBV7-3 and TRBJ2-6, with 9 bases fitting TRBD1. The CDR3 consists of 12 residues. Losses at the gene ends were 6 bases for V and 13 bases for J; bases not matched to a gene: 4. Looked up from germline, CDR1 is SGHTA and CDR2 is FQGTGA. CDR3 in amino acids: CASSRDREVLTF. The CDR3 coding sequence is TGTGCCAGCAGTCGGGACAGGGAGGTCCTGACTTTC. Filled out from reference TRBV7-3 and TRBJ2-6, the complete variable domain reads GAGVSQTPSNKVTEKGKYVELRCDPISGHTALYWYRQSLGQGPEFLIYFQGTGAADDSGLPNDRFFAVRPEGSVSTLKIQRTERGDSAVYLCASSRDREVLTFGAGSRLTVL.

V usage is TRBV27 and J usage is TRBJ2-1; 11 bases agree with TRBD2. In germline, CDR1 is MNHEY, CDR2 SMNVEV (reference sequence). V lost 4 bases and J lost 5; bases outside the gene matches: 7. The CDR3 extends over 16 amino acids. The CDR3, as DNA: TGTGCCAGCAGTTCCCTGGTAGCGGGAGGGAACAATGAGCAGTTCTTC. Translation gives CASSSLVAGGNNEQFF.

As to this clone: The DNA is omitted, as the CDR3 cannot be located on it reliably, and the CDR3 follows TCRdb's listing. This chain connects TRBV5-1 to TRBJ1-1; TRBD1, the table's D call, lacks a check against the DNA. Including both end residues, the CDR3 is 18 amino acids long. Germline-derived CDR1 and CDR2 are SGHRS and YFSETQ. The CDR3 sequence is CASSLFRARGRENTEAFF.

This clone was counted between two and nine times. The chain links TRBV5-1 to TRBJ1-4, with TRBD1 identical over 7 bases. This CDR3 contains 15 residues. J gave up 8 bases and V 0 bases, and 7 bases lay outside the gene matches. CDR1 and CDR2 from the germline V gene are SGHRS and YFSETQ. The CDR3 DNA follows: TGCGCCAGCAGCTTGGGGGGACAGCCCTTGGAAAAACTGTTTTTT. Protein product: CASSLGGQPLEKLFF.

This chain joins TRBV5-8 and TRBJ1-2; TRBD1 matches at 9 bases. This CDR3 contains 15 residues. The germline V gene has CDR1 SGHTS and CDR2 YDEGEE. The ends lost 4 bases at V and 2 bases at J; junction bases unmatched: 6. Written as DNA, the CDR3 is TGTGCCAGCAGCGTCACAGGGGGCAACAACTATGGCTACACCTTC. Translating gives CASSVTGGNNYGYTF.

The chain carries TRBV11-2 and TRBJ2-1, with TRBD1 identical over 10 bases. The V gene's germline CDR1 is SGHAT and CDR2 FQNNGV. The J segment lost 4 bases and the V segment lost 4 bases, leaving 7 bases of the junction unmatched. CDR3 length: 16 amino acids. Here the CDR3 reads CASSSDDRGPYNEQFF. In nucleotides, the CDR3 is TGTGCCAGCAGCTCCGATGACAGGGGGCCTTACAATGAGCAGTTCTTC.

The rearrangement links TRBV18 to TRBJ2-3; 16 bases agree with TRBD2. The V and J ends lost 6 bases and 3 bases, in that order; junction bases with no gene match: 18. This CDR3 is built from 21 residues. CDR1 is KGHSH and CDR2 is LQKENI in the germline V gene. In DNA form, the CDR3 reads TGTGCCAGCTCCCGAATAAAGGGACTAGCGGGAGGGCCAGGGTTGACAGATACGCAGTATTTT. Translating it yields CASSRIKGLAGGPGLTDTQYF.

This rearrangement joins TRBV7-2 to TRBJ1-1, with unresolved D. Trimming removed 4 bases at V and 0 bases at J, with 6 bases between. The CDR3 runs 13 residues. CDR1 SGHTA and CDR2 FQGNSA come from the germline V gene. CDR3 nucleotide sequence: TGTGCCAGCAGCTCCCAATTGAACACTGAAGCTTTCTTT. This translates into CASSSQLNTEAFF. The full variable domain, rest sourced from reference TRBV7-2 and TRBJ1-1, is GAGVSQSPSNKVTEKGKDVELRCDPISGHTALYWYRQSLGQGLEFLIYFQGNSAPDKSGLPSDRFSAERTGGSVSTLTIQRTQQEDSAVYLCASSSQLNTEAFFGQGTRLTVV.

Regarding this clone: In the same sample, other DNA sequences code for this CDR3. The CDR3 loop reads CAGGGISYEQYF. Written as DNA, the CDR3 is TGTGCCGGGGGGGGGATCTCCTACGAGCAGTACTTC. The J gene is TRBJ2-7, the V gene TRBV2; 7 bases are a match to TRBD2. This CDR3 is built from 12 residues. The V gene end was trimmed by 11 bases and the J gene end by 0 bases; junction bases not matched to a gene: 4. Germline V gene data show CDR1 as SNHLY and CDR2 as FYNNEI.

This clone was picked up one time. This rearrangement joins TRBV10-3 to TRBJ2-1; 10 bases align to TRBD1. The germline V gene has CDR1 ENHRY and CDR2 SYGVKD. The J segment lost 2 bases and the V segment lost 6 bases, leaving 1 base of the junction unmatched. This CDR3 comprises 14 residues. The CDR3 reads CAISGQGAYNEQFF. The DNA of the CDR3 is TGTGCCATCAGCGGACAGGGGGCCTACAATGAGCAGTTCTTC.

V is TRBV5-1 and J is TRBJ2-1, with 9 bases lining up with TRBD1. V dropped 0 bases and J dropped 8; count of bases not matched to a gene: 6. Germline CDR1 is SGHRS and CDR2 is YFSETQ. This CDR3 has 15 amino acids. CDR3: CASSLGGQGRDEQFF. CDR3 coding DNA: TGCGCCAGCAGCTTGGGGGGACAGGGTCGAGATGAGCAGTTCTTC. Complete variable domain (other parts from reference TRBV5-1 and TRBJ2-1): KAGVTQTPRYLIKTRGQQVTLSCSPISGHRSVSWYQQTPGQGLQFLFEYFSETQRNKGNFPGRFSGRQFSNSRSEMNVSTLELGDSALYLCASSLGGQGRDEQFFGPGTRLTVL.

This rearrangement joins TRBV6-1 to TRBJ2-7, with D possibly TRBD1 on 6 matching bases. Trimming pared 2 bases from V and 6 bases from J, leaving 11 bases between. The CDR3 sequence is 13 residues long. Germline V gene sequence: CDR1 MNHNS, CDR2 SASEGT. CDR3 DNA sequence: TGTGCCAGCAGTGAACCGCGCAGGGGCGAGCAGTACTTC. Encoded protein: CASSEPRRGEQYF.

The rearrangement links TRBV11-2 to TRBJ2-7, with TRBD2 as a possible D gene (5 bases). Germline CDR1 and CDR2: SGHAT and FQNNGV. V was cut by 0 bases and J by 1 base, with 16 bases left in between. CDR3 length: 17 amino acids. This chain's CDR3 is CASSLDSSGGGSYEQYF. The DNA of the CDR3 is TGTGCCAGCAGCTTAGATTCCTCCGGAGGAGGTTCCTACGAGCAGTACTTC.

The chain carries TRBV5-1 and TRBJ1-2, with 9 bases matching TRBD1. Germline V gene data show CDR1 as SGHRS and CDR2 as YFSETQ. The length of the CDR3 is 15 residues. Losses at the gene ends were 0 bases for V and 12 bases for J; bases not matched to a gene: 12. The CDR3 loop is CASSLEGTGTQSDTF. CDR3 coding DNA: TGCGCCAGCAGCTTGGAAGGGACAGGGACCCAGAGCGACACCTTC.

This sequence joins TRBV5-6 and TRBJ2-1; 8 positions agree with TRBD1. CDR1 is SGHDT, CDR2 YYEEEE, per germline. This CDR3 has 14 amino acids. V gave up 6 bases and J gave up 0 bases; unmatched junction bases: 2. The CDR3 nucleotides are TGTGCCAGCAACGACAGGGGCTCCTACAATGAGCAGTTCTTC. Protein product: CASNDRGSYNEQFF.

The genes are TRBV5-1 and TRBJ1-2; weak D call: TRBD1 (5 bases). This CDR3 is built from 12 residues. Germline loops: CDR1 SGHRS, CDR2 YFSETQ. The V end lost 0 bases, the J end lost 8 bases, and 8 bases lay between the germline ends. The CDR3 is CASSLGQGGYTF. As DNA, the CDR3 is TGCGCCAGCAGCTTGGGGCAGGGAGGCTACACCTTC.

The chain recombines TRBV5-1 with TRBJ2-6; D is ambiguous. The germline CDR1 and CDR2 sequences are SGHRS and YFSETQ. CDR3 length equals 16 residues. V dropped 3 bases and J dropped 0 bases, with 10 bases sitting between them. The CDR3: CASSSKPISGANVLTF. The CDR3 DNA sequence: TGCGCCAGCAGCTCGAAGCCCATCTCTGGGGCCAACGTCCTGACTTTC.

The V call is TRBV6-6, the J call TRBJ1-5, with D possibly matching TRBD1 (6 bases). The V gene's germline CDR1 is MNHNY and CDR2 SVGAGI (reference sequence). The CDR3 is 14 residues long. The V end was cut by 6 bases, the J end by 6 bases, with 15 bases between. This CDR3 is CASRQDSQSQPQHF. CDR3 DNA: TGTGCCAGCAGGCAGGACAGCCAATCTCAGCCCCAGCATTTT.

This chain connects TRBV7-9 to TRBJ2-7; 7 nucleotides align to TRBD2. Germline V gene sequence: CDR1 SEHNR, CDR2 FQNEAQ (reference sequence). CDR3 length: 16 residues. Trimming cost V 2 bases and J 2 bases; bases outside gene matches: 9. This chain's CDR3 is CASSLIGPSGAYEQYF. In DNA, the CDR3 is TGTGCCAGCAGCTTAATAGGTCCTAGCGGAGCCTACGAGCAGTACTTC. The full variable domain, its missing parts supplied by reference TRBV7-9 and TRBJ2-7, is DTGVSQNPRHKITKRGQNVTFRCDPISEHNRLYWYRQTLGQGPEFLTYFQNEAQLEKSRLLSDRFSAERPKGSFSTLEIQRTEQGDSAMYLCASSLIGPSGAYEQYFGPGTRLTVT.

The J gene is TRBJ1-1, the V gene TRBV11-2; TRBD1 matches at 12 bases. This CDR3 region has 15 residues. J was trimmed by 4 bases and V by 4 bases; bases with no gene match: 4. CDR1 and CDR2 (germline): SGHAT, FQNNGV. CDR3 in amino acids: CASSSWDRGRTEAFF. For the CDR3, the DNA is TGTGCCAGCAGCTCCTGGGACAGGGGGCGCACTGAAGCTTTCTTT.

The genes are TRBV3-1 (or the pseudogene TRBV3-2) and TRBJ1-2; D is possibly TRBD1 (6 bases). V was cut by 6 bases and J by 4 bases, with 12 bases left in between. From germline, CDR1 is LGHDT and CDR2 YNNKEL (reference sequence). The CDR3 is 13 residues long. The CDR3: CASSRTGSYGYTF. The DNA for the CDR3 is TGTGCCAGCAGTCGTACAGGGAGCTATGGCTACACCTTC.

The J gene is TRBJ2-5, the V gene TRBV15; TRBD2 might be the D (7 bases). Looked up from germline, CDR1 is LNHNV and CDR2 is YYDKDF (reference sequence). This CDR3 has 14 residues. V lost 3 bases and J 4 bases, leaving 12 bases between the germline ends. The CDR3 DNA follows: TGTGCCACCAGCAGGGGGGGGGCAGTAGAGACCCAGTACTTC. This codes for CATSRGGAVETQYF.